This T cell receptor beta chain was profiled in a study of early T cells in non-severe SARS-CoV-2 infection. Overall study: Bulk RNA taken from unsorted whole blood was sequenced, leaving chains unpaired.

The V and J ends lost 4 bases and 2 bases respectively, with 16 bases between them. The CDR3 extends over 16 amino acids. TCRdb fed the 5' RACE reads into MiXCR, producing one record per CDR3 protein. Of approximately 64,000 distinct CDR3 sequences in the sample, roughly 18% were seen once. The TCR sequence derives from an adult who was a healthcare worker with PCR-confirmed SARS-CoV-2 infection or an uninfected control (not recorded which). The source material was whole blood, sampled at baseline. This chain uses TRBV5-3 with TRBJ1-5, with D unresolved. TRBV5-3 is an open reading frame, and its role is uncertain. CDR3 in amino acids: CARSRPTASGNQPQHF. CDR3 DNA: TGTGCCAGAAGCCGCCCCACGGCGTCGGGCAATCAGCCCCAGCATTTT.